The next 14 T cell receptor beta chains were all read from a single sample in a study of control samples from healthy donors and cancer patients. Data came from immunoSEQ multiplex PCR; TCRdb stores just in-frame clones and leaves some out. The repertoire holds approximately 82,000 clones, with around 94% as singletons. Sequenced: blood. These receptors originate from a woman aged 18-30 years in good health.

The J gene is TRBJ2-3, the V gene TRBV9; 8 bases agree with TRBD2. Germline CDR1 reads SGDLS; CDR2 reads YYNGEE. The CDR3 contains 15 residues. Germline trimming cut 0 bases from V and 1 base from J; bases unmatched to any gene: 1. The CDR3 protein is CASSVAGGRTDTQYF. CDR3 coding DNA: TGTGCCAGCAGCGTAGCGGGGGGGCGCACAGATACGCAGTATTTT.

This chain links TRBV10-3 with TRBJ2-7, with TRBD2 matching over 10 bases. Looked up from germline, CDR1 is ENHRY and CDR2 is SYGVKD. This CDR3 contains 15 residues. V shed 5 bases, J shed 1 base, and the junction held 5 bases outside the gene matches. The CDR3 coding sequence is TGTGCCATCAGTTTACTAGCGGGGACTTCCTACGAGCAGTACTTC. Translation gives CAISLLAGTSYEQYF.

The chain combines TRBV29-1 with TRBJ2-3; 7 bases match TRBD1. V shed 6 bases and J 6 bases; nucleotides not matched to a gene: 9. There are 13 residues in the CDR3. Germline V CDR1 and CDR2: SQVTM, ANQGSEA. DNA for the CDR3: TGCAGCGTCCCGGGACAGCAGGTTGATACGCAGTATTTT. It specifies CSVPGQQVDTQYF.

V is TRBV10-3 and J is TRBJ1-2; D gene ambiguous. Looked up from germline, CDR1 is ENHRY and CDR2 is SYGVKD. The CDR3 covers 17 residues. V dropped 0 bases and J dropped 0 bases, with 14 bases sitting between them. In DNA, the CDR3 is TGTGCCATCAGTGAGTCCGGGTCCGTCACCGCTAACTATGGCTACACCTTC. Translated, it gives CAISESGSVTANYGYTF.

The chain links TRBV28 to TRBJ2-7; 7 bases fit TRBD1. This CDR3 has 15 amino acids. V lost 5 bases and J lost 3; bases outside the gene matches: 10. CDR1 MDHEN and CDR2 SYDVKM come from the germline V gene. CDR3 residues: CASSQPGTAFYEQYF. The CDR3, as DNA: TGTGCCAGCAGTCAACCCGGGACAGCCTTCTACGAGCAGTACTTC.

This clone appeared once. The chain carries TRBV28 and TRBJ1-1; 9 nucleotides agree with TRBD1. The V segment lost 2 bases and the J segment 1 base; nucleotides outside the gene matches: 5. Per the germline V gene, CDR1 is MDHEN and CDR2 is SYDVKM. The CDR3 runs to 16 residues. Written as DNA, the CDR3 is TGTGCCAGCAGTTTACGGGACAGGGTAGGGAACACTGAAGCTTTCTTT. Residues: CASSLRDRVGNTEAFF. Variable domain in full (rest from reference TRBV28 and TRBJ1-1): DVKVTQSSRYLVKRTGEKVFLECVQDMDHENMFWYRQDPGLGLRLIYFSYDVKMKEKGDIPEGYSVSREKKERFSLILESASTNQTSMYLCASSLRDRVGNTEAFFGQGTRLTVV.

The rearrangement joins TRBV27 to TRBJ1-2; D perhaps matches TRBD1 (5 bases). V lost 3 bases and J lost 6, with 14 bases in between. The CDR3 is 14 residues long. Germline-derived CDR1 and CDR2 are MNHEY and SMNVEV (reference sequence). CDR3 protein: CASSFGLGGDGYTF. In DNA, the CDR3 is TGTGCCAGCAGTTTTGGGTTGGGGGGTGATGGCTACACCTTC.

The CDR3 coding sequence is TGTGCCAGCAGTGAAGTGACGGAAAAACTGTTTTTT. Its protein is CASSEVTEKLFF. The gene calls are TRBV2 and TRBJ1-4; no definite D call. Per germline, CDR1 SNHLY and CDR2 FYNNEI. The CDR3 totals 12 residues. The V gene lost 1 base and the J gene lost 8 bases, with 5 bases spanning the gap.

The chain carries TRBV9 and TRBJ1-3; 7 positions agree with TRBD1. The CDR3 runs 16 residues. Germline V gene data show CDR1 as SGDLS and CDR2 as YYNGEE. With 4 bases clipped from V and 0 bases from J, the junction kept 7 bases outside the gene matches. The CDR3: CASSYTGQLSGNTIYF. The CDR3 region has the DNA TGTGCCAGCAGCTACACGGGACAGCTCTCTGGAAACACCATATATTTT. The entire variable domain, with the rest obtained from reference TRBV9 and TRBJ1-3, is as follows: DSGVTQTPKHLITATGQRVTLRCSPRSGDLSVYWYQQSLDQGLQFLIQYYNGEERAKGNILERFSAQQFPDLHSELNLSSLELGDSALYFCASSYTGQLSGNTIYFGEGSWLTVV.

This clone was picked up one time. The chain employs TRBV2 and TRBJ1-6; weak D call: TRBD1 (5 bases). The ends were cut back, 7 bases at V and 6 bases at J, with 13 bases in the middle. This CDR3 is 14 amino acids long. Germline V gene lookup returns CDR1 SNHLY and CDR2 FYNNEI. CDR3 DNA sequence: TGTGCCAGCACCGGGGACGGGAGTAATTCACCCCTCCACTTT. This codes for CASTGDGSNSPLHF.

This CDR3 reads CASSSSSGGNTGELFF. CDR3 nucleotides: TGTGCCAGCAGTTCGTCTAGCGGGGGAAACACCGGGGAGCTGTTTTTT. The chain has TRBV28 and TRBJ2-2; TRBD2 aligns across 10 bases. J was trimmed by 2 bases and V by 4 bases; bases with no gene match: 4. The length of the CDR3 is 16 residues. The germline CDR1 and CDR2 sequences are MDHEN and SYDVKM.

This rearrangement joins TRBV14 to TRBJ2-3, with D perhaps given as TRBD1 or TRBD2 (6 bases each). Germline CDR1 and CDR2: SGHDN and FVKESK. V dropped 0 bases and J dropped 7 bases, with 17 bases sitting between them. The CDR3 spans 16 residues. CDR3 DNA: TGTGCCAGCAGCCAAGATCAAAGGGGGAGGCGACATACGCAGTATTTT. Protein product: CASSQDQRGRRHTQYF.

J is TRBJ1-3 and V is TRBV19, with a possible D match to TRBD1 (5 bases). Trimming took 6 bases from V and 3 from J, leaving 18 bases between them. The CDR3 runs 16 residues. Germline values: CDR1 LNHDA, CDR2 SQIVND (reference sequence). The CDR3 region has the DNA TGTGCCAGTAGCAGCCTCGGAGGGGACGGTGGAAACACCATATATTTT. As protein: CASSSLGGDGGNTIYF. Filled out from reference TRBV19 and TRBJ1-3, the complete variable domain reads DGGITQSPKYLFRKEGQNVTLSCEQNLNHDAMYWYRQDPGQGLRLIYYSQIVNDFQKGDIAEGYSVSREKKESFPLTVTSAQKNPTAFYLCASSSLGGDGGNTIYFGEGSWLTVV.

The gene calls are TRBV19 and TRBJ2-7, with unresolved D. CDR3 length: 15 residues. The germline V gene encodes CDR1 LNHDA and CDR2 SQIVND (reference sequence). The ends were cut back, 3 bases at V and 4 bases at J, with 16 bases in the middle. CDR3 nucleotides: TGTGCCAGTAGTATTGCATCCGAGGTTATATACGAGCAGTACTTC. Residues: CASSIASEVIYEQYF. The full variable domain, its missing parts supplied by reference TRBV19 and TRBJ2-7, is DGGITQSPKYLFRKEGQNVTLSCEQNLNHDAMYWYRQDPGQGLRLIYYSQIVNDFQKGDIAEGYSVSREKKESFPLTVTSAQKNPTAFYLCASSIASEVIYEQYFGPGTRLTVT.